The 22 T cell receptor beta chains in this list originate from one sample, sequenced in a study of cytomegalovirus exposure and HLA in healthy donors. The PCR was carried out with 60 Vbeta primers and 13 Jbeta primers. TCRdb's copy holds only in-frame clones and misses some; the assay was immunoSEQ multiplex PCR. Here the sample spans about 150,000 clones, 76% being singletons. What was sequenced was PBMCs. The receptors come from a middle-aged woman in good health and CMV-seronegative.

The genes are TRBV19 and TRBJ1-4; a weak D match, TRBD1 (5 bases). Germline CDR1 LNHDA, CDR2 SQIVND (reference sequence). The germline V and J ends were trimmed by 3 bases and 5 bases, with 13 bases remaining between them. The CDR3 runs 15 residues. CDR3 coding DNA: TGTGCCAGTAGTATGGTAGGCAGGGTAAATGAAAAACTGTTTTTT. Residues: CASSMVGRVNEKLFF.

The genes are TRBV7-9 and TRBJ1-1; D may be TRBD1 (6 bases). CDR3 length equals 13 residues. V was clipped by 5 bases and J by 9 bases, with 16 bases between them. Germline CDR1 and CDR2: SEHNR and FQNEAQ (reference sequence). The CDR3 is CASSPMTGKKAFF. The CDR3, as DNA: TGTGCCAGCAGCCCTATGACAGGTAAAAAAGCTTTCTTT.

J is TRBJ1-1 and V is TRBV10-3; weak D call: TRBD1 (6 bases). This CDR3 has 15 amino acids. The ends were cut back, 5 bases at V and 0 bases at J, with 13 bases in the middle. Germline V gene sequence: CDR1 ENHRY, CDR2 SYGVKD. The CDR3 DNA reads TGTGCCATCAGTCGACAGGCTACGGTGAACACTGAAGCTTTCTTT. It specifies CAISRQATVNTEAFF.

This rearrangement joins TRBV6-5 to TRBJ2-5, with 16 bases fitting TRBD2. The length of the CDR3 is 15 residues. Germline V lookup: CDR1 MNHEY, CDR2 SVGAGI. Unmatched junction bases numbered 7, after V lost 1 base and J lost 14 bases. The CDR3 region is CASSYLGTSGGVLYF. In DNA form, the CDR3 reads TGTGCCAGCAGTTACTTGGGGACTAGCGGGGGGGTCTTATACTTC.

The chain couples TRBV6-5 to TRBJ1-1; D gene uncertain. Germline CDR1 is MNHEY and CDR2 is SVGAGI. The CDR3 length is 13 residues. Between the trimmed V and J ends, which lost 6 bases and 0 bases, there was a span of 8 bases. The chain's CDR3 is CASSLTVNTEAFF. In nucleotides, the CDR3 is TGTGCCAGCAGCCTCACAGTGAACACTGAAGCTTTCTTT.

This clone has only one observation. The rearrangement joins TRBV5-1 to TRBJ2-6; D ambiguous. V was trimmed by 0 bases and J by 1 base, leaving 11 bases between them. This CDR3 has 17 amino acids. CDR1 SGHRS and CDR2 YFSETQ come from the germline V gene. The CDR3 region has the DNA TGCGCCAGCAGCTTGGGGGCCGAAAGATCTGGGGCCAACGTCCTGACTTTC. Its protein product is CASSLGAERSGANVLTF.

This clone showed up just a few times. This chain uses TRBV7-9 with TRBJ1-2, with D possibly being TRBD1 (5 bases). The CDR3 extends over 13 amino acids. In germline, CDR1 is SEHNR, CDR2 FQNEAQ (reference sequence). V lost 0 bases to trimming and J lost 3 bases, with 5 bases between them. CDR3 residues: CASSLARDYGYTF. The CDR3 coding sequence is TGTGCCAGCAGCTTAGCCAGGGACTATGGCTACACCTTC. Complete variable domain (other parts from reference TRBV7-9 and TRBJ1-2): DTGVSQNPRHKITKRGQNVTFRCDPISEHNRLYWYRQTLGQGPEFLTYFQNEAQLEKSRLLSDRFSAERPKGSFSTLEIQRTEQGDSAMYLCASSLARDYGYTFGSGTRLTVV.

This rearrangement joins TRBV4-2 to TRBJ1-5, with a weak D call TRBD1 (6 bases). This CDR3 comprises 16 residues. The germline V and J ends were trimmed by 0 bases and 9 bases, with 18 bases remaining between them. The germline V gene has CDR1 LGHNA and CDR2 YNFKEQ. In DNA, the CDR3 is TGTGCCAGCAGCCAAGATCCCACAGGGTCTCGGGGGCCCCAGCATTTT. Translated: CASSQDPTGSRGPQHF.

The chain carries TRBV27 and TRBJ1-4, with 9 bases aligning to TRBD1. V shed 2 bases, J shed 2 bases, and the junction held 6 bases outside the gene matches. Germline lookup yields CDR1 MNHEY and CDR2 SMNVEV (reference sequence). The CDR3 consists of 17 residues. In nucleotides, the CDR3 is TGTGCCAGCAGTTTAGGGACAGGGATTGATACTAATGAAAAACTGTTTTTT. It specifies CASSLGTGIDTNEKLFF. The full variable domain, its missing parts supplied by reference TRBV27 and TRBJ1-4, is EAQVTQNPRYLITVTGKKLTVTCSQNMNHEYMSWYRQDPGLGLRQIYYSMNVEVTDKGDVPEGYKVSRKEKRNFPLILESPSPNQTSLYFCASSLGTGIDTNEKLFFGSGTQLSVL.

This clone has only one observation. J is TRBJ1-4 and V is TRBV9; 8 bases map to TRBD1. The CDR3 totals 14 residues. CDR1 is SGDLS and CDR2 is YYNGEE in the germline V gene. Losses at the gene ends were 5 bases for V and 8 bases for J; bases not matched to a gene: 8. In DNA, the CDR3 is TGTGCCAGCAGACCCGGGACAGGAAGCGAAAAACTGTTTTTT. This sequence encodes CASRPGTGSEKLFF.

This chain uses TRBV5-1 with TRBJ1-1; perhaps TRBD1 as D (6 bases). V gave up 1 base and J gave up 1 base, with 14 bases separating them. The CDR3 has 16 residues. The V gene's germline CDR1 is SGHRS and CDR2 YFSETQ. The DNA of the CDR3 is TGCGCCAGCAGCTTGCCATTGACAGGAACGAACACTGAAGCTTTCTTT. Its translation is CASSLPLTGTNTEAFF. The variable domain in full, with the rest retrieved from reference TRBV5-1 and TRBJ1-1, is KAGVTQTPRYLIKTRGQQVTLSCSPISGHRSVSWYQQTPGQGLQFLFEYFSETQRNKGNFPGRFSGRQFSNSRSEMNVSTLELGDSALYLCASSLPLTGTNTEAFFGQGTRLTVV.

CDR3 sequence reads: CASSSGLGYEQYF. The CDR3 bases are TGTGCCAGCAGCTCGGGACTAGGTTACGAGCAGTACTTC. The rearrangement uses TRBV6-5 and TRBJ2-7; 8 nucleotides agree with TRBD2. The CDR3 length is 13 residues. The V and J ends lost 6 bases and 4 bases, in that order; junction bases with no gene match: 5. Germline CDR1 reads MNHEY; CDR2 reads SVGAGI.

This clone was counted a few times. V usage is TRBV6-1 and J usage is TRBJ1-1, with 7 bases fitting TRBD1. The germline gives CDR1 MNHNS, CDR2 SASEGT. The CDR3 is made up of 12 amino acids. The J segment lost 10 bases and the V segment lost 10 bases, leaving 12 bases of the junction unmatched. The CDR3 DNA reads TGTGCCACCTATGAATCTGCAGGGGGAGCTTTCTTT. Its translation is CATYESAGGAFF.

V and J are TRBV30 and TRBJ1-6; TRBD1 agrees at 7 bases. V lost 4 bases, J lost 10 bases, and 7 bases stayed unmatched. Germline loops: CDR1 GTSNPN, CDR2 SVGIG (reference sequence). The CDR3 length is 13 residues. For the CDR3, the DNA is TGTGCCTGGACGGGACAGTCTTTGTCACCCCTCCACTTT. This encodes CAWTGQSLSPLHF.

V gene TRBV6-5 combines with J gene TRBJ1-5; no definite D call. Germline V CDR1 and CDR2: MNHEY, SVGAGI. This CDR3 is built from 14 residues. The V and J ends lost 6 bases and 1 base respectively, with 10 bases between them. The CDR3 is CASRKQSSNQPQHF. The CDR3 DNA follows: TGTGCCAGCAGGAAACAGTCAAGCAATCAGCCCCAGCATTTT.

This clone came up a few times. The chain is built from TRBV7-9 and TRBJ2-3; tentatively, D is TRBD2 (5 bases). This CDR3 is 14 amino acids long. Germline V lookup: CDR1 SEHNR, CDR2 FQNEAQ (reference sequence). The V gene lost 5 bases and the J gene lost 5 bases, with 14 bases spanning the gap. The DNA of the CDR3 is TGTGCCAGCAGCCCACACAACGGGGAAGATACGCAGTATTTT. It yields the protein CASSPHNGEDTQYF. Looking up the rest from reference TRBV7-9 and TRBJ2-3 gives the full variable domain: DTGVSQNPRHKITKRGQNVTFRCDPISEHNRLYWYRQTLGQGPEFLTYFQNEAQLEKSRLLSDRFSAERPKGSFSTLEIQRTEQGDSAMYLCASSPHNGEDTQYFGPGTRLTVL.

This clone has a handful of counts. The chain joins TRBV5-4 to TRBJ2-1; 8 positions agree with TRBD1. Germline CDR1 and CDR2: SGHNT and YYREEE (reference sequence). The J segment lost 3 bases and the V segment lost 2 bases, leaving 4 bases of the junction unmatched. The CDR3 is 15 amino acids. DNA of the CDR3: TGTGCCAGCAGCTTACGGACAGGGCTCTACAATGAGCAGTTCTTC. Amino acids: CASSLRTGLYNEQFF.

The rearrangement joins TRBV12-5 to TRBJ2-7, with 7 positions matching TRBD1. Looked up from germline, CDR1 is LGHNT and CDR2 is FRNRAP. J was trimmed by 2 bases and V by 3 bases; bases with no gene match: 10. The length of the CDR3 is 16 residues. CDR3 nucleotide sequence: TGTGCTAGTGGTTTCACGACCGGGACAGTGACCTACGAGCAGTACTTC. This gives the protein CASGFTTGTVTYEQYF.

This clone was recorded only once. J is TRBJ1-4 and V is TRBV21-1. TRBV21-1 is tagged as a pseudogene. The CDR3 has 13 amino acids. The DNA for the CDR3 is TGTGCCAGTTCGGGTGCAACTAATGAAAAACTGTTTTTT. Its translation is CASSGATNEKLFF.

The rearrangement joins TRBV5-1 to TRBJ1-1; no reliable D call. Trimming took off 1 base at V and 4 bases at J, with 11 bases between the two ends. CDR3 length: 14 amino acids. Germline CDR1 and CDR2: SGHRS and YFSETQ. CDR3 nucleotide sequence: TGCGCCAGCAGCTTGCAGGCAGGTATCACTGAAGCTTTCTTT. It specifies CASSLQAGITEAFF.

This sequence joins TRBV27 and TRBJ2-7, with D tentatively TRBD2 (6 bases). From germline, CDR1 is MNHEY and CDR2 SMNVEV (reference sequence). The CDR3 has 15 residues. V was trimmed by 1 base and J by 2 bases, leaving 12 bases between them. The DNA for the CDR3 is TGTGCCAGCAGTTTATTTATTAGCGGAACCTACGAGCAGTACTTC. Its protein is CASSLFISGTYEQYF.

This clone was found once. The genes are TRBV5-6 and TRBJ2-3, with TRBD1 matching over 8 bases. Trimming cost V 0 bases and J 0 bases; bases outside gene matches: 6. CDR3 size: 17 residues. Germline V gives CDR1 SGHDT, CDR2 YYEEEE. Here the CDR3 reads CASSLDGTGPSTDTQYF. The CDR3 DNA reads TGTGCCAGCAGCTTGGACGGGACAGGTCCTAGCACAGATACGCAGTATTTT.